Presented here are 20 T cell receptor beta chains from one specimen sequenced in a study of shared clonotypes between healthy human individuals. It was CD45RO-negative cells, positively selected for CCR7, that made up naive CD8 cells, with terminally differentiated effector memory CD45RA+ cells excluded. Some clones are missing from TCRdb's copy, which holds only in-frame ones; the method was immunoSEQ multiplex PCR. The sample has about 2 million clones, around 96% seen once. Sequences were obtained from naive CD8+ T cells sorted from blood. The receptors were gathered from a man between 18 and 35 years old in good health.

The V call is TRBV28, the J call TRBJ2-7; tentatively, D is TRBD2 (5 bases). The CDR3 covers 13 residues. Between the trimmed V and J ends, which lost 7 bases and 5 bases, there was a span of 15 bases. Germline CDR1 and CDR2: MDHEN and SYDVKM. CDR3 residues: CASKDPSPDEQYF. Written as DNA, the CDR3 is TGTGCCAGCAAAGACCCTAGCCCCGACGAGCAGTACTTC.

This clone was seen only once. V usage is TRBV6-5 and J usage is TRBJ1-1; no reliable D call. The CDR3 loop spans 12 amino acids. CDR1 MNHEY and CDR2 SVGAGI come from the germline V gene. The V gene lost 6 bases and the J gene lost 3 bases, with 8 bases spanning the gap. This CDR3 is CASRGWDTEAFF. Written as DNA, the CDR3 is TGTGCCAGCAGGGGGTGGGACACTGAAGCTTTCTTT.

The chain combines TRBV12-5 with TRBJ2-5; D is unclear. V lost 8 bases, J lost 1 base, and 8 bases lay in between. This CDR3 region has 12 residues. Per the germline V gene, CDR1 is LGHNT and CDR2 is FRNRAP. CDR3 in amino acids: CASLGSQETQYF. CDR3 DNA sequence: TGTGCTAGTCTGGGGTCCCAAGAGACCCAGTACTTC.

V gene TRBV6-5 combines with J gene TRBJ2-1; 11 bases are a match to TRBD2. The CDR3 loop spans 15 amino acids. Germline trimming cut 6 bases from V and 4 bases from J; bases unmatched to any gene: 5. Germline lookup yields CDR1 MNHEY and CDR2 SVGAGI. DNA for the CDR3: TGTGCCAGCAGCGTGGGACTAGCGGTATACAATGAGCAGTTCTTC. As protein: CASSVGLAVYNEQFF.

The chain links TRBV7-2 to TRBJ2-7; 9 nucleotides match TRBD1. Germline loops: CDR1 SGHTA, CDR2 FQGNSA. The CDR3 is made up of 15 amino acids. V gave up 4 bases and J gave up 6 bases; unmatched junction bases: 10. The CDR3 DNA reads as TGTGCCAGCAGCTCACCGGGACAGGGTTATAGCGAGCAGTACTTC. This codes for CASSSPGQGYSEQYF.

J is TRBJ1-3 and V is TRBV9; D is uncertain. CDR1 is SGDLS and CDR2 is YYNGEE in the germline V gene. V was shortened by 2 bases and J by 3 bases, with 12 bases between the two germline ends. The CDR3 runs 15 residues. In nucleotides, the CDR3 is TGTGCCAGCAGCGTTCACGGGGAAGGTGGAAACACCATATATTTT. It codes for CASSVHGEGGNTIYF. Full variable domain (outside the CDR3, taken from reference TRBV9 and TRBJ1-3): DSGVTQTPKHLITATGQRVTLRCSPRSGDLSVYWYQQSLDQGLQFLIQYYNGEERAKGNILERFSAQQFPDLHSELNLSSLELGDSALYFCASSVHGEGGNTIYFGEGSWLTVV.

V is TRBV10-1 and J is TRBJ1-1; 7 bases are a match to TRBD1. After removal of 5 bases from V and 8 bases from J, the junction contained 5 bases not matched to a gene. Germline CDR1 reads WNHNN; CDR2 reads SYGVQD (reference sequence). This CDR3 is 12 amino acids long. CDR3 protein: CASSRQGEEAFF. CDR3 DNA sequence: TGCGCCAGCAGTAGACAGGGCGAAGAAGCTTTCTTT.

Only one count was recorded for this clone. The chain employs TRBV19 and TRBJ2-7; tentative D call: TRBD1 (6 bases). CDR3 length: 15 amino acids. V was clipped by 1 base and J by 2 bases, with 12 bases between them. Germline V gene lookup returns CDR1 LNHDA and CDR2 SQIVND (reference sequence). CDR3 amino acids: CASSIAQGWTYEQYF. The DNA for the CDR3 is TGTGCCAGTAGTATAGCGCAGGGGTGGACCTACGAGCAGTACTTC. Full variable domain (missing parts from reference TRBV19 and TRBJ2-7): DGGITQSPKYLFRKEGQNVTLSCEQNLNHDAMYWYRQDPGQGLRLIYYSQIVNDFQKGDIAEGYSVSREKKESFPLTVTSAQKNPTAFYLCASSIAQGWTYEQYFGPGTRLTVT.

The rearrangement joins TRBV4-1 to TRBJ2-7; tentative D call: TRBD1 (5 bases). Trimming removed 1 base at V and 0 bases at J, with 13 bases between. Germline CDR1 and CDR2: MGHRA and YSYEKL. This CDR3 contains 16 residues. The CDR3 nucleotides read TGCGCCAGCAGCCAAGTTTACAGGCTGGACTCCTACGAGCAGTACTTC. Its protein is CASSQVYRLDSYEQYF.

The chain joins TRBV7-2 to TRBJ2-1; TRBD2 matches at 7 bases. The CDR3 runs to 17 residues. With 2 bases clipped from V and 4 bases from J, the junction kept 11 bases outside the gene matches. Germline assignment: CDR1 SGHTA and CDR2 FQGNSA. DNA for the CDR3: TGTGCCAGCAGCTTACGTCATGGCGGGAGCTATTACAATGAGCAGTTCTTC. Amino acid sequence: CASSLRHGGSYYNEQFF.

V and J are TRBV10-3 and TRBJ1-1; D unclear. V lost 2 bases to trimming and J lost 7 bases, with 8 bases between them. Germline CDR1 ENHRY, CDR2 SYGVKD. The CDR3 loop spans 12 amino acids. CDR3 sequence reads: CAISEGLDEAFF. DNA for the CDR3: TGTGCCATCAGTGAGGGCCTGGATGAAGCTTTCTTT.

For this clone: In the same sample, other DNA sequences code for this CDR3. The chain carries TRBV11-3 and TRBJ2-1, with D tentatively TRBD1 (6 bases). CDR1 is SGHNT, CDR2 YENEEA, per germline. V was clipped by 0 bases and J by 2 bases, with 8 bases between them. CDR3 size: 15 residues. The CDR3 sequence: CASSLDGGPYNEQFF. In nucleotides, the CDR3 is TGTGCCAGCAGCTTAGATGGGGGCCCCTACAATGAGCAGTTCTTC.

The sample holds one count of this clone. The genes are TRBV10-2 and TRBJ1-4; D possibly corresponds to TRBD1 (5 bases). The CDR3 loop spans 12 amino acids. Germline lookup yields CDR1 WSHSY and CDR2 SAAADI. The V and J ends lost 10 bases and 11 bases respectively, with 17 bases between them. CDR3 sequence (DNA): TGCGCCACCGCCGGGGACCCGGACAAACTGTTTTTT. The encoded protein is CATAGDPDKLFF.

The chain has TRBV7-6 and TRBJ1-2; TRBD1 matches 7 bases. Trimming at V came to 5 bases and at J to 6 bases, leaving 12 bases not matched to a gene. This CDR3 has 15 residues. The germline V gene encodes CDR1 SGHVS and CDR2 FNYEAQ. The chain's CDR3 is CASSDAGRGGNGYTF. The CDR3 region has the DNA TGTGCCAGCAGCGATGCGGGCAGGGGGGGAAATGGCTACACCTTC.

This rearrangement joins TRBV29-1 to TRBJ2-5; 8 bases match TRBD2. CDR1 is SQVTM, CDR2 ANQGSEA, per germline. Unmatched junction bases numbered 8, after V lost 3 bases and J lost 2 bases. This CDR3 contains 15 residues. The CDR3 protein is CSVDRAGVEQETQYF. CDR3 coding DNA: TGCAGCGTTGACCGAGCGGGGGTAGAGCAAGAGACCCAGTACTTC.

CDR3 DNA sequence: TGCGCCAGCAGCCCGGAGACAGGGGGCTCGGTTGAAAAACTGTTTTTT. Residues: CASSPETGGSVEKLFF. The gene calls are TRBV5-1 and TRBJ1-4; 10 bases map to TRBD1. This CDR3 contains 16 residues. CDR1 is SGHRS, CDR2 YFSETQ, per germline. Germline trimming cut 4 bases from V and 7 bases from J; bases unmatched to any gene: 10.

The CDR3 nucleotides are TGTGCCAGCACCGGGGGTAATACGCAGTATTTT. Residues: CASTGGNTQYF. The chain is built from TRBV5-6 and TRBJ2-3; tentatively, D is TRBD2 (6 bases). V lost 6 bases and J lost 7, with 9 bases in between. The CDR3 contains 11 residues. Germline loops: CDR1 SGHDT, CDR2 YYEEEE.

This chain links TRBV21-1 with TRBJ2-3; TRBD2 is the table's D call and was not checked against the DNA. TRBV21-1 is marked as a pseudogene. CDR3 length: 16 amino acids. This CDR3 is CASSKEVRGREHTQYF. The CDR3 bases are TGTGCCAGCAGCAAAGAAGTTCGCGGGAGGGAGCATACGCAGTATTTT.

The gene calls are TRBV27 and TRBJ2-5; D uncertain. The germline V gene has CDR1 MNHEY and CDR2 SMNVEV (reference sequence). The CDR3 totals 14 residues. The V and J ends lost 3 bases and 2 bases respectively, with 10 bases between them. Here the CDR3 DNA reads TGTGCCAGCAGTTTCATGGCAGCTCAAGAGACCCAGTACTTC. Amino acids: CASSFMAAQETQYF.

The V and J genes are TRBV6-1 and TRBJ2-3; 8 bases agree with TRBD1. The CDR3 has 16 amino acids. Per the germline V gene, CDR1 is MNHNS and CDR2 is SASEGT. V lost 2 bases, J lost 2 bases, and 6 bases stayed unmatched. The CDR3 sequence is CASSEFDRGVTDTQYF. DNA of the CDR3: TGTGCCAGCAGTGAATTTGACAGGGGAGTCACAGATACGCAGTATTTT.